This T cell receptor (beta chain) derives from a study of T-cell reconstitution after alpha-beta-depleted transplantation in children. Findings and limits, study-wide: About two months after transplant, alpha-beta T cells reportedly came from several hundred expanded graft clones. After transplant, high TCRbeta diversity at day 60 in some patients arose from surviving recipient T cells and thymic progenitors. Counts and diversity of T cells one year after transplant came mostly from newly produced T cells.

CDR1 and CDR2 from the germline V gene are SGHNT and YENEEA. The CDR3 consists of 16 residues. With 1 base removed from V and 4 bases from J, the gap between germline ends came to 15 bases. This sample's TCRbeta library carried unique molecular identifier barcodes. TCRdb independently ran MiXCR on the PCR reads; one entry per CDR3 protein. Among some 550,000 distinct CDR3 sequences listed, about 23% were seen once. This clonotype has a count of ten or more. What it recognizes is unknown. The J gene is TRBJ2-3, the V gene TRBV11-3; possible D gene TRBD1, 6 bases. Sequences were derived from PBMCs, mostly from graft donor cells, sampled 360 days after TCRalphabeta/CD19-depleted stem cell transplant. This TCR was sampled from a boy in the first two years of life who had a stem cell transplant for acute myeloid leukemia, so the T cells may come from the graft donor. This CDR3 reads CASSLGNRESSDTQYF. The CDR3 coding sequence is TGTGCCAGCAGCTTAGGGAACAGGGAGTCATCAGATACGCAGTATTTT.